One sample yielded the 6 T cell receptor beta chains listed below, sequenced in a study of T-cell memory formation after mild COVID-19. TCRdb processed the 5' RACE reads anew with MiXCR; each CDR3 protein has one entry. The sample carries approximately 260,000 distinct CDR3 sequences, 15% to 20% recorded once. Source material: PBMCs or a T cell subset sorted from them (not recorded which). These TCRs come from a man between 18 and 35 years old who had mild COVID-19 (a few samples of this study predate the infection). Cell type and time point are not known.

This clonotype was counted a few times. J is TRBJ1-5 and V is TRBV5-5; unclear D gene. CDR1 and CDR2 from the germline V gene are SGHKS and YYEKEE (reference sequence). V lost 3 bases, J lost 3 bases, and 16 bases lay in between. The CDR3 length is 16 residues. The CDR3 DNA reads TGTGCCAGCAGCTCTGTTCCGAAAAGATACAATCAGCCCCAGCATTTT. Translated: CASSSVPKRYNQPQHF. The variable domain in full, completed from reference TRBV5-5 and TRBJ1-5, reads DAGVTQSPTHLIKTRGQQVTLRCSPISGHKSVSWYQQVLGQGPQFIFQYYEKEERGRGNFPDRFSARQFPNYSSELNVNALLLGDSALYLCASSSVPKRYNQPQHFGDGTRLSIL.

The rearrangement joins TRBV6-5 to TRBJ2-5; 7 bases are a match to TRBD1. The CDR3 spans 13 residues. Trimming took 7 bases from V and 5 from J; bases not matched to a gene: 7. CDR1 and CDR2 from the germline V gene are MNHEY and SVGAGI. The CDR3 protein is CASKWTGGETQYF. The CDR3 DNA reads TGTGCCAGCAAATGGACAGGTGGCGAGACCCAGTACTTC.

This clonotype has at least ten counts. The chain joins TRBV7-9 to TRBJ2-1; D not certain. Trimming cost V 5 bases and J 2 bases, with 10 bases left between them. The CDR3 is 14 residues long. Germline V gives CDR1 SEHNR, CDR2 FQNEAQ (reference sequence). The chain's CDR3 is CASSTPLTYNEQFF. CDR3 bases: TGTGCCAGCAGCACACCGTTAACCTACAATGAGCAGTTCTTC.

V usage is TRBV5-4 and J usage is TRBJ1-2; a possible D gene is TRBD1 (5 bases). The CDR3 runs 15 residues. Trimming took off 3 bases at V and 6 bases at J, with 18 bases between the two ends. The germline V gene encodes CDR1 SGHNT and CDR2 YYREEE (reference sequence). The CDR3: CASSSVQLIGDGYTF. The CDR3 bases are TGTGCCAGCAGCTCCGTACAGTTGATAGGGGATGGCTACACCTTC. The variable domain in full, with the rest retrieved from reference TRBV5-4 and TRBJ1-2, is ETGVTQSPTHLIKTRGQQVTLRCSSQSGHNTVSWYQQALGQGPQFIFQYYREEENGRGNFPPRFSGLQFPNYSSELNVNALELDDSALYLCASSSVQLIGDGYTFGSGTRLTVV.

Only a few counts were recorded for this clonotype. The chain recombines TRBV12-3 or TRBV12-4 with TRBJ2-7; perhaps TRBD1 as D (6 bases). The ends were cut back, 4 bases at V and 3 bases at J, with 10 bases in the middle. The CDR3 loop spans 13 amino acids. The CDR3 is CASSWDNFYEQYF. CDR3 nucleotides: TGTGCCAGCAGTTGGGACAACTTCTACGAGCAGTACTTC.

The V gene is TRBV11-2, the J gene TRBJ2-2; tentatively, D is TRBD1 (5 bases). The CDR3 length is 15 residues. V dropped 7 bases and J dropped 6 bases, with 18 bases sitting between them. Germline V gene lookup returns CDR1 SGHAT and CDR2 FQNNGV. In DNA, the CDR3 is TGTGCCAGCACCCAAGATGTCCAAGGGGCCGGGGAGCTGTTTTTT. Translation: CASTQDVQGAGELFF. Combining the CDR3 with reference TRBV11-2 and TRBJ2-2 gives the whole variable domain EAGVAQSPRYKIIEKRQSVAFWCNPISGHATLYWYQQILGQGPKLLIQFQNNGVVDDSQLPKDRFSAERLKGVDSTLKIQPAKLEDSAVYLCASTQDVQGAGELFFGEGSRLTVL.